This T cell receptor (beta chain) was recovered during a study of cytomegalovirus exposure and HLA in healthy donors. General study findings and limits: Reports state that TCR beta sequences accurately predicted most subjects' HLA-A and HLA-B alleles. Specificity for CMV antigens was confirmed in vitro for a few of the CMV-associated chains.

With respect to this clone: As yet, its antigen is unknown.

Trimming left V 3 bases short and J 3 bases short, with 6 bases between. The CDR3 is made up of 13 amino acids. The germline CDR1 and CDR2 sequences are LNHDA and SQIVND (reference sequence). This PCR relied on a set of 60 Vbeta primers and 13 Jbeta primers. TCRdb keeps only in-frame clones here, not all; method: immunoSEQ multiplex PCR. Among about 170,000 clones listed, roughly 84% were seen once. What was sequenced was PBMCs. J is TRBJ2-1 and V is TRBV19, with D possibly TRBD2 on 5 matching bases. This receptor was identified in a boy aged 2 to 10 in good health and CMV-seronegative. The CDR3 reads CASSIGDYNEQFF. DNA for the CDR3: TGTGCCAGTAGTATCGGGGACTACAATGAGCAGTTCTTC.